The 14 T cell receptor beta chains listed next were all sequenced from one sample in a study of cytomegalovirus exposure and HLA in healthy donors. PCR involved 60 Vbeta and 13 Jbeta primers. The data were produced by immunoSEQ multiplex PCR, yet TCRdb's version contains in-frame clones alone and is incomplete. Of over 150,000 clones listed, 65% to 70% are singletons. The sequenced sample consisted of PBMCs. All receptors derive from a woman aged 18-30 years in good health and CMV-seropositive.

CDR3 region: CASSWDRRNQETQYF. Written as DNA, the CDR3 is TGTGCCAGCAGTTGGGACAGGCGGAACCAAGAGACCCAGTACTTC. V usage is TRBV6-5 and J usage is TRBJ2-5, with 8 bases lining up with TRBD1. CDR1 is MNHEY and CDR2 is SVGAGI in the germline V gene. This CDR3 contains 15 residues. J gave up 0 bases and V 4 bases, and 4 bases lay outside the gene matches.

The CDR3: CASSLSPYNEQFF. The CDR3 region has the DNA TGTGCCAGCAGTTTATCTCCCTACAATGAGCAGTTCTTC. The chain recombines TRBV28 with TRBJ2-1; no definite D call. Germline V gene sequence: CDR1 MDHEN, CDR2 SYDVKM. CDR3 length equals 13 residues. V gave up 1 base and J gave up 2 bases, with 3 bases separating them. The full variable domain, in which reference TRBV28 and TRBJ2-1 provide the parts outside the CDR3, is DVKVTQSSRYLVKRTGEKVFLECVQDMDHENMFWYRQDPGLGLRLIYFSYDVKMKEKGDIPEGYSVSREKKERFSLILESASTNQTSMYLCASSLSPYNEQFFGPGTRLTVL.

As concerns this clone: The DNA is omitted, as the CDR3 cannot be located on it reliably, and the CDR3 follows TCRdb's listing. The chain couples TRBV25-1 to TRBJ2-1; the table gives TRBD1 as D, unverified against the DNA. With termini counted, the CDR3 has 17 amino acids. Germline V lookup: CDR1 MGHDK, CDR2 SYGVNS. The CDR3 spells CASSFLWTGANSNEQFF.

In DNA form, the CDR3 reads TGTGCCTGGGAAAAACGGGTTAACTATGGCTACACCTTC. The encoded protein is CAWEKRVNYGYTF. The chain carries TRBV30 and TRBJ1-2; no clear D gene. This CDR3 spans 13 amino acids. Deletions cut 5 bases from V and 1 base from J, with 11 bases between. Germline lookup yields CDR1 GTSNPN and CDR2 SVGIG (reference sequence). The entire variable domain, with the rest obtained from reference TRBV30 and TRBJ1-2, is as follows: SQTIHQWPATLVQPVGSPLSLECTVEGTSNPNLYWYRQAAGRGLQLLFYSVGIGQISSEVPQNLSASRPQDRQFILSSKKLLLSDSGFYLCAWEKRVNYGYTFGSGTRLTVV.

The chain carries TRBV5-1 and TRBJ2-3; the match to TRBD2 covers 12 bases. From germline, CDR1 is SGHRS and CDR2 YFSETQ. Germline trimming cut 0 bases from V and 4 bases from J; bases unmatched to any gene: 3. The CDR3 totals 16 residues. CDR3 DNA sequence: TGCGCCAGCAGCTTGGCTTCTAGCGGGGGGGCAGATACGCAGTATTTT. It yields the protein CASSLASSGGADTQYF.

J is TRBJ2-5 and V is TRBV11-3; D is possibly TRBD2 (5 bases). This CDR3 is built from 15 residues. Germline CDR1 SGHNT, CDR2 YENEEA. The germline V and J ends were trimmed by 3 bases and 0 bases, with 11 bases remaining between them. CDR3 amino acids: CASSFGLTYQETQYF. The DNA of the CDR3 is TGTGCCAGCAGCTTCGGACTTACGTACCAAGAGACCCAGTACTTC.

The rearrangement links TRBV13 to TRBJ2-3; weak D call: TRBD2 (5 bases). CDR3 length: 17 amino acids. Germline V gene sequence: CDR1 PRHDT, CDR2 FYEKMQ (reference sequence). Trimming pared 6 bases from V and 6 bases from J, leaving 25 bases between. The CDR3, as DNA: TGTGCCAGCAGTTCCACAAGTGGGCTAGCTAGGGAGGATACGCAGTATTTT. It specifies CASSSTSGLAREDTQYF.

This sequence joins TRBV28 and TRBJ1-5, with a tentative D call TRBD1 (5 bases). Trimming took 4 bases from V and 6 from J, leaving 16 bases between them. This CDR3 is 15 amino acids long. CDR1 is MDHEN and CDR2 is SYDVKM in the germline V gene. DNA of the CDR3: TGTGCCAGCAGTTATTCCGGGGGGGAGAGTCAGCCCCAGCATTTT. Protein sequence: CASSYSGGESQPQHF.

In this sample, this clone turned up a few times. J is TRBJ2-3 and V is TRBV27; D perhaps matches TRBD2 (5 bases). V was shortened by 5 bases and J by 2 bases, with 11 bases between the two germline ends. Germline lookup yields CDR1 MNHEY and CDR2 SMNVEV (reference sequence). The CDR3 contains 14 residues. CDR3: CASSAGRVTDTQYF. CDR3 DNA: TGTGCCAGCAGTGCGGGTAGAGTCACAGATACGCAGTATTTT.

The count of this clone is one. The chain couples TRBV10-3 to TRBJ2-1; D call uncertain. The germline V and J ends were trimmed by 8 bases and 6 bases, with 17 bases remaining between them. CDR3 size: 14 residues. CDR1 is ENHRY, CDR2 SYGVKD, per germline. CDR3 sequence reads: CAILAAGVGNEQFF. The CDR3 bases are TGTGCCATCCTTGCGGCTGGCGTAGGCAATGAGCAGTTCTTC.

This clone came up a few times. The chain employs TRBV6-4 and TRBJ1-1; possible D gene TRBD1, 6 bases. The CDR3 totals 13 residues. V gave up 6 bases and J gave up 12 bases, with 20 bases separating them. The germline V gene has CDR1 MRHNA and CDR2 SNTAGT. The CDR3 is CASRMEVQGETFF. The CDR3 DNA reads TGTGCCAGCAGAATGGAAGTACAGGGAGAGACTTTCTTT.

This rearrangement joins TRBV7-9 to TRBJ1-2; the D is unclear. The V gene's germline CDR1 is SEHNR and CDR2 FQNEAQ (reference sequence). This CDR3 has 13 amino acids. V was pared by 3 bases and J by 2 bases, with 7 bases between. Here the CDR3 reads CASSFRGNYGYTF. CDR3 DNA sequence: TGTGCCAGCAGCTTCCGAGGGAACTATGGCTACACCTTC.

The chain employs TRBV19 and TRBJ1-1, with D perhaps TRBD1 (5 bases). There are 14 residues in the CDR3. Per germline, CDR1 LNHDA and CDR2 SQIVND (reference sequence). V was clipped by 5 bases and J by 2 bases, with 12 bases between them. In DNA, the CDR3 is TGTGCCAGTAGTTTGCAGACAGATAACACTGAAGCTTTCTTT. As protein: CASSLQTDNTEAFF. Full variable domain (outside the CDR3, taken from reference TRBV19 and TRBJ1-1): DGGITQSPKYLFRKEGQNVTLSCEQNLNHDAMYWYRQDPGQGLRLIYYSQIVNDFQKGDIAEGYSVSREKKESFPLTVTSAQKNPTAFYLCASSLQTDNTEAFFGQGTRLTVV.

This chain links TRBV5-4 with TRBJ2-3; possibly TRBD2 for D (5 bases). The V gene's germline CDR1 is SGHNT and CDR2 YYREEE (reference sequence). V lost 1 base, J lost 4 bases, and 10 bases lay in between. This CDR3 spans 14 amino acids. CDR3: CASSLLAGADTQYF. The CDR3 DNA is TGTGCCAGCAGCTTGCTAGCCGGCGCAGATACGCAGTATTTT.